This T cell receptor beta chain derives from a study of T cells in Graves' hyperthyroidism and ophthalmopathy. The germline CDR1 and CDR2 sequences are LNHDA and SQIVND (reference sequence). This CDR3 contains 15 residues. V was shortened by 5 bases and J by 2 bases, with 13 bases between the two germline ends. For this clonotype: A much more abundant neighbour one base away suggests this may be a read error.

The investigators amplified TCR beta CDR3 regions from RNA transcripts. TCR CDR3 underwent first-round RT-PCR with the HTBI primer set. TCRdb reprocessed the multiplex PCR reads with MiXCR, giving one entry per CDR3 protein. This table has 530,000 or so distinct CDR3 sequences, under 60% appearing once. The TCR was taken from a woman under 30 with Graves' hyperthyroidism. The chain links TRBV19 to TRBJ1-5; D call uncertain. The sequencing sample was made of peripheral blood or thyroid tissue (not recorded which). CDR3 nucleotides: TGTGCCAGTAGTTCGGGGTTTAGGGGCAATCAGCCCCAGCATTTT. Protein product: CASSSGFRGNQPQHF.